The rows below give T cell receptor beta chains drawn from one sample of a study of blood T cell repertoires in COVID-19. The assay was immunoSEQ multiplex PCR, and TCRdb's table has in-frame clones only and misses some. The data contain approximately 150,000 clones, approximately 90% of them seen just once; the ten biggest clones take up 3% to 4.5%. Sequencing was carried out using peripheral blood. These TCRs come from a woman aged 60-75 years who had recovered from COVID-19. Both conserved end residues are trimmed from each CDR3. The order of the fields is J gene, V gene, CDR3 protein.

J gene: TRBJ1-2; V gene: TRBV18; CDR3 protein: ASSPLQGALNYGYT
J gene: TRBJ1-2; V gene: TRBV19; CDR3 protein: ASSPTTGFGYGYT
J gene: TRBJ1-2; V gene: TRBV4-3; CDR3 protein: ASSQEVSGGYT
J gene: TRBJ1-5; V gene: TRBV28; CDR3 protein: ASSPAGRRVGPQH
J gene: TRBJ2-7; V gene: TRBV6-5; CDR3 protein: ASSSPGQGAYEQY
J gene: TRBJ1-3; V gene: TRBV5-4; CDR3 protein: ASSLQGDGNTIY
J gene: TRBJ1-2; V gene: TRBV19; CDR3 protein: ASSIDLWTYKGGYT
J gene: TRBJ2-3; V gene: TRBV20-1; CDR3 protein: SASPSGGTDTQY
J gene: TRBJ2-7; V gene: TRBV9; CDR3 protein: ASSEGAGLTYEQY
J gene: TRBJ2-3; V gene: TRBV4-1; CDR3 protein: ASSLLAGASTDTQY
J gene: TRBJ1-1; V gene: TRBV29-1; CDR3 protein: SAGQGGSTEAF
J gene: TRBJ1-5; V gene: TRBV6-5; CDR3 protein: ASSLNDRVRQPQH
J gene: TRBJ2-5; V gene: TRBV30; CDR3 protein: AWSVRQQETQY
J gene: TRBJ2-7; V gene: TRBV29-1; CDR3 protein: SVGGQGSYEQY
J gene: TRBJ2-3; V gene: TRBV7-8; CDR3 protein: ASSSQQWRDTQY
J gene: TRBJ1-6; V gene: TRBV11-2; CDR3 protein: ASGTGGPLH
J gene: TRBJ2-3; V gene: TRBV27; CDR3 protein: ASIPSGIGTDTQY
J gene: TRBJ2-1; V gene: TRBV7-9; CDR3 protein: ASISTGARNEQF
J gene: TRBJ1-5; V gene: TRBV28; CDR3 protein: ASSSSGTGNQPQH